The TCR beta chain under discussion was sequenced for a study of blood T cell repertoires in COVID-19. The protocol was immunoSEQ multiplex PCR, while the TCRdb copy is restricted to in-frame clones and leaves out a portion. The table shows under 80,000 clones, with 75% to 85% occurring only once. Germline lookup yields CDR1 MNHEY and CDR2 SVGAGI. Trimming pared 8 bases from V and 5 bases from J, leaving 19 bases between. This CDR3 has 15 residues. The sample was peripheral blood. The TCR sequence derives from an older woman with acute or convalescent COVID-19. The chain joins TRBV6-5 to TRBJ1-5, with a tentative D call TRBD1 (5 bases). CDR3 DNA sequence: TGTGCCAGCTCAAACGGGAGGGGTGCGCATCAGCCCCAGCATTTT. It is translated as CASSNGRGAHQPQHF.